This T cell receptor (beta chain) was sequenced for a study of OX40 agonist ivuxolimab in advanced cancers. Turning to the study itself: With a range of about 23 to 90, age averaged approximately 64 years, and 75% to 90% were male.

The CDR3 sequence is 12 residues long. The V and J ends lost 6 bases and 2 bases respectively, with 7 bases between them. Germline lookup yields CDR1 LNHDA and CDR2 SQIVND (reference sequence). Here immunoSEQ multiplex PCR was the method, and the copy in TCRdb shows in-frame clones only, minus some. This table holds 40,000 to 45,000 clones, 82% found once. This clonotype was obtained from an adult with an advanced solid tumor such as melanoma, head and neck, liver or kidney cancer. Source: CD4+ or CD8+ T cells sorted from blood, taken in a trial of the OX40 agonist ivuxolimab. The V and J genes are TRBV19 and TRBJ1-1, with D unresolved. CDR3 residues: CASRDGNTEAFF. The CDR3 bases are TGTGCCAGTAGAGACGGAAACACTGAAGCTTTCTTT.